The source of this TCR beta chain is a study of identical twins. V was clipped by 1 base and J by 5 bases; unmatched bases: 7. Germline-derived CDR1 and CDR2 are SGHAT and FQNNGV. There are 16 residues in the CDR3. This clonotype came up a few times. What it recognizes is unknown. A single record per CDR3 protein comes from TCRdb applying MiXCR to the 5' RACE reads. The table includes about 340,000 distinct CDR3 sequences, 9% to 15% detected once. Study-wide results and caveats: Fewer insertions were carried by abundant cord blood beta clonotypes, but none was seen in memory repertoires.

This sample was also put to use in a study of yellow fever vaccine responses in identical twins.

Source material: CD8+ T cells sorted from blood. The source is a woman aged 18 to 35 in good health. The V gene is TRBV11-2, the J gene TRBJ2-1, with 8 bases matching TRBD2. The CDR3 protein is CASSLALTSDNNEQFF. The CDR3 region has the DNA TGTGCCAGCAGCTTAGCATTGACTAGCGACAACAATGAGCAGTTCTTC.